This T cell receptor (beta chain) originates from a study of CD8+ T cells in alopecia areata. For this clone: Its target is unknown.

Sequencing relied on a cDNA template that was reverse transcribed from extracted RNA. Repertoires were generated with immunoSEQ multiplex PCR, while TCRdb's copy carries only in-frame clones and drops some. This table has some 150,000 clones, around 50% appearing once. Treatment in this sample: oral pan-JAK inhibitor, 5-10 mg twice daily. Collection of lesional scalp punch biopsies and peripheral blood was performed in alopecia areata patients. PBMC-derived CD4+ and CD8+ T cells were sorted. Study-wide results and caveats: Expanded CD8+ clones among the top 100, as well as scalp clonality, were significantly decreased by tofacitinib.

Germline loops: CDR1 SQVTM, CDR2 ANQGSEA. This CDR3 is 15 amino acids long. V dropped 2 bases and J dropped 5; count of bases not matched to a gene: 11. The TCR originated in a human donor with alopecia areata. V is TRBV29-1 and J is TRBJ2-5, with 7 bases identical to TRBD1. The sample was CD8+ T cells sorted from blood, taken at week 4, from a patient treated with tofacitinib. Here the CDR3 DNA reads TGCAGCGTTGAACTAGGGACAGATAGACAGGAGACCCAGTACTTC. It codes for CSVELGTDRQETQYF.